The present T cell receptor (beta chain) was sequenced within a study of cytomegalovirus exposure and HLA in healthy donors (dated by TCRdb to 2016 to 2017). For the study in its entirety: An earlier analysis of roughly 610 of the donors reported about 260 Gb of sequence data and roughly 120 million unique TCR beta sequences obtained from about 179 million T cells. An early release covering over 500 HLA-typed donors comprised approximately 300 gigabases of sequencing data and 85 million to 100 million unique TCR sequences. Of the roughly 420 genotyped donors, over 80% were placed in the genetic ancestry cluster associated with self-reported Caucasian donors. The study aimed to test whether cataloging public T cell receptors could reveal signatures of past pathogen exposure. The T cell repertoires of some 670 subjects were profiled by immunosequencing and related to cytomegalovirus serostatus. A separate validation cohort of roughly 110 different subjects was used in addition to the roughly 700-subject first cohort. To predict cytomegalovirus infection status, the study brought together high-throughput TCR immunosequencing, statistical association of individual TCRs with disease status, and machine learning. To study patterns of TCR occurrence, a later analysis re-analyzed previously published TCR beta repertoires from under 750 donors and added high-resolution HLA genotyping. In the later analysis, no new phenotypic data were used to find candidate immune exposures; instead, reliance was placed on TCR beta sequences and their occurrence across donors. An earlier analysis of some 500 of the donors used high-throughput TCR beta sequencing to judge whether each TCR beta V gene segment behaved as functional or pseudogenic. Donor age, sex, ethnicity and CMV serostatus were collected together with the repertoire data. In a later genetic analysis, genome-wide SNP genotypes for about 65% of the roughly 670 donors were used, and that subset was treated as a discovery cohort. All discovery cohort repertoires had been generated on a single sequencing platform. HLA typing covered class I and class II loci at four-digit resolution. The number of typed donors differed by locus: roughly 620-630 for A, B, C, DRB1 and DQB1; approximately 520 for DQA1; roughly 600 for DPA1; and 400 to 480 for DPB1. Several DR-DQ haplotypes were treated as single units for association and clustering because of strong linkage in the cohort. Among some 400 genotyped donors of the cohort, an average of around 220,000 unique TCR beta nucleotide sequences was sequenced per donor, of which roughly 17% were non-productive.

Findings and caveats that apply to the study as a whole: In an earlier analysis of around 600 of the donors, most TCR beta V segments appeared in productive rearrangements about 87% or about 30% of the time, broadly matching IMGT annotations. Across donors, most TCR sequences were observed very rarely, whereas some public TCRs were present in many individuals. The sequencing pipeline was judged likely to have produced a cluster of highly shared sequence variants as a technical artifact. In a later analysis, HLA-associated TCR beta chains were found to be more clonally expanded and to have lower generation probabilities than equally common non-associated chains. The study gave a list of over 150 TCR beta chains associated with cytomegalovirus. A further reported finding was that TCR beta sequences accurately predicted the HLA-A and HLA-B alleles for most subjects in the first cohort. Linkage disequilibrium might explain the correlated functional status among segregating V segments, but an unknown experimental factor could not be ruled out. CMV serostatus was the only immune exposure information available for the cohort. The earlier analysis of 587 of the donors excluded fewer than 20 rarely observed V segments, including chromosome 9 orphons, because counts were too low. The cohort was sequenced for TCR beta chains only, and without alpha or paired-chain data the features that could be detected were limited. Cytomegalovirus status was reported to be diagnosed by the classifier with high specificity and sensitivity in both the original and validation cohorts. Compared with the roughly 670-donor mean, donors in an Asian-associated ancestry cluster had fewer N-insertions in productive TCRs, according to a later genetic analysis. Three of the identified cytomegalovirus-associated TCR beta chains were confirmed in vitro to be specific for cytomegalovirus antigens. Assigning TCR associations to individual alleles was difficult when HLA alleles, especially DR and DQ, strongly co-occurred. It was suggested by the authors that the approach could potentially be generalized to other disease states and immunological phenotypes. Presence/absence analyses assumed roughly uniform sequencing depth across donors, an assumption that may not hold. In a later analysis, TCR association rates were found to vary across HLA loci, with the most associated TCRs seen for DRB1 alleles and the fewest for HLA-C alleles. A later analysis associated about 17,000 TCR beta sequences with specific HLA alleles at a false discovery rate of 0.05. Several of the top co-occurrence clusters appeared to be linked to parvovirus B19, influenza, CMV and Epstein-Barr virus, according to a later analysis. A later analysis found that most CMV-associated TCR beta chains appeared HLA-restricted, with HLA associations seemingly driven largely by CMV exposure. A later genetic analysis associated a missense DCLRE1C variant with V-gene and J-gene trimming of TCR beta chains, and an independent cohort replicated the association. Because HLA typing was unavailable for some donors at each locus, only the typed subset was used in association tests.

With regard to this clone: Which antigen it targets is not known. No base-level quality is on record; no much larger clone is a single base apart.

The library came from the immunoSEQ multiplex PCR assay. A mixture of 60 forward primers for TCR Vbeta segments and 13 reverse primers for TCR Jbeta segments was used in the multiplex PCR. Amplification of the CDR3 region of rearranged TCR beta genes was performed with a multiplex PCR assay on genomic DNA. On the Illumina HiSeq System, the amplified TCR beta libraries were sequenced as 87-base-pair reads. The authors' analysis ran thus. In a later analysis, some 80 million unique TCR beta chains were counted across the 500 to 700 repertoires, and around 10 million of these chains were shared by at least two donors. Raw reads were error-corrected and collapsed into unique sequences by a nearest-neighbor algorithm in which closely related sequences were merged to remove PCR and sequencing errors. To assign V, D and J gene segments, CDR3 sequences were aligned to IMGT reference sequences. For a sequence to be retained, at least a six-nucleotide match to both a V gene segment and a J gene segment was required. A rearrangement counted as productive if the CDR3 had no stop codons and remained in frame with V and J, and every other rearrangement counted as non-productive. Following IMGT convention, CDR3 was defined as the stretch from the second conserved V-encoded cysteine to the conserved J-encoded phenylalanine. In an earlier analysis of approximately 500 of the donors, sequences lacking an unambiguous match to a single V gene segment were excluded. An earlier analysis of 587 of the donors classified V segments as functional when productive rearrangements were above 56.7% and as segregating when the standard deviation between donors was above 5%. A statistical classification framework was developed to diagnose cytomegalovirus status using the catalog of TCR beta chain sequences. V and J gene assignment, in a later analysis, came from comparing TCR nucleotide sequences with IMGT/GENE-DB human TR gene sequences. The TCRdist pipeline was used in a later analysis to assign CDR3 sequences and most-parsimonious VDJ recombination scenarios. In a later analysis, each TCR beta chain was defined by its CDR3 amino acid sequence together with its V-gene family, and reads lacking a unique V-gene family were excluded. In a later analysis, 550 to 650 highly shared, low-generation-probability nucleotide sequences were removed to address suspected cross-contamination and a sequencing artifact. A later analysis calculated a clonal expansion index for each public chain from normalized within-repertoire ranks of inferred template counts. A later analysis computed generation probabilities with a VDJ recombination model fitted to out-of-frame rearrangements, and checked the results against IGoR. A later analysis scored TCR-TCR, TCR-HLA and TCR-CMV co-occurrence with hypergeometric tests, applying a repertoire-size bias correction to TCR pairs. In a later analysis, false discovery rates were estimated by permuting HLA or CMV assignments 20 times. A later analysis grouped co-occurring TCRs with DBSCAN, adding TCRdist sequence similarity when clustering within HLA-allele-positive subsets. Repertoires with fewer than 30,000 or more than 120,000 public chains, plus five repertoires with anomalous nucleotide sharing, were excluded from co-occurrence clustering. TCRdb's version of the immuneACCESS table is confined to in-frame rearrangements and falls short of the full clone set. An unresolved V gene accounts for under half of the shortfall where checked; the remainder is of unknown origin. The V and J calls and clone size come from that table; D and trimming were worked out from the DNA. Within this sample are about 81,000 clones, with 70% to 85% of them counted one time only. Of the sample, approximately 3.2% is held by the ten largest clones.

The cohort consisted of some 730 healthy bone marrow donors. At the time of sampling, every cohort member was nominally healthy, though immune exposures that went unrecorded were likely present. The donor tested CMV seropositive, placing the donor among the 289 seropositive members of the cohort. A peripheral blood sample was provided by each donor, and peripheral blood mononuclear cells were used for TCR beta sequencing. The Qiagen DNeasy Blood Extraction Kit was used to extract genomic DNA from the blood cell samples. This clonotype was obtained from a man aged 50-60 years in good health and CMV-seropositive. Sequencing was performed on PBMCs.

The nucleotides read TGTGCCAGCAGCCAAGACGGGGGTTATTTGACAGATACGCAGTATTTT. The translation is CASSQDGGYLTDTQYF. The rearranged chain carries TRBV14 and TRBJ2-3, and TRBD2 may be the D gene, going by 6 matching bases. The germline V gene encodes CDR1 SGHDN and CDR2 FVKESK. The CDR3 runs 16 amino acids, cysteine and phenylalanine included. This entry keeps only the CDR3 DNA: 48 bases, framed from base 1. V gives up 0 bases and J gives up 3 bases, and the segment between their germline ends measures 13 bases.